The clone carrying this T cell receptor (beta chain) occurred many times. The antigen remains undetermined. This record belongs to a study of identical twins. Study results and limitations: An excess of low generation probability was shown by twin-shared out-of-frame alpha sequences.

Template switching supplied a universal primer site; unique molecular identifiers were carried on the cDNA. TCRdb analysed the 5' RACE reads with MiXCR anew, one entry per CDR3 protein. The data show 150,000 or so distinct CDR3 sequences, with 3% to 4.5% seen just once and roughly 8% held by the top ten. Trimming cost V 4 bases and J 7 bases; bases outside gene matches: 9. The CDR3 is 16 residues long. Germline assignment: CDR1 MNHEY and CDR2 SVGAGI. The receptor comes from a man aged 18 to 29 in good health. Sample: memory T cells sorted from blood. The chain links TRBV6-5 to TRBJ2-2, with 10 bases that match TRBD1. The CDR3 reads CASSFSGTGESGELFF. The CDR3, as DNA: TGTGCCAGCAGTTTTTCCGGGACAGGGGAGAGCGGGGAGCTGTTTTTT.